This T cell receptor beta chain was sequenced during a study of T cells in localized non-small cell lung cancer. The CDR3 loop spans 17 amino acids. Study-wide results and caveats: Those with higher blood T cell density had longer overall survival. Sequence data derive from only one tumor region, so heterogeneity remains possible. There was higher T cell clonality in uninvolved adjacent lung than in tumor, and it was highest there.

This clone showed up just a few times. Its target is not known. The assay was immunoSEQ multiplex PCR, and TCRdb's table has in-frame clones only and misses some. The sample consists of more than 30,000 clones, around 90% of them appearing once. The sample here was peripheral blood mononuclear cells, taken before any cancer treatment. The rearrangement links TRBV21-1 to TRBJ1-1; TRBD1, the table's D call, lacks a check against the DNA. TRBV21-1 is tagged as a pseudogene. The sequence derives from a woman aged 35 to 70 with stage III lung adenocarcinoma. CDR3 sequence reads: CASSFLERGLGCTEAFF. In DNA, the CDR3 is TGTGCCAGCAGCTTTCTCGAGAGGGGGCTAGGGTGCACTGAAGCTTTCTTT.